Reported below is one T cell receptor beta chain. This clonotype was recorded a few times. Its antigen remains undetermined. Per-nucleotide qualities are absent, and no much larger clonotype sits a single base away. This sample stems from a study of CD8 T cells in ankylosing spondylitis (dated by TCRdb to the late 2010s). Concerning the study at large: The study profiled T cell receptor beta repertoires in healthy donors and ankylosing spondylitis patients to find disease-linked TCR variants. The full study cohort was made up of about 25 ankylosing spondylitis patients and 108 healthy donors. Peripheral blood samples were taken, and synovial fluid was additionally collected from ankylosing spondylitis patients. On the study overall, not on this receptor specifically: A CD8+ phenotype was shown by the disease-linked clones, which were found at relatively low frequencies in peripheral blood. The disease-linked clones were reported as significantly enriched in matched synovial fluid samples from ankylosing spondylitis patients. Some motif variants had previously been reported in the synovial fluid and blood of reactive arthritis patients, which suggests shared mechanisms of disease initiation. Blood from ankylosing spondylitis patients appeared to be characterized by a TCR beta motif composed of under 10 highly homologous amino acid variants.

Sequenced on an Illumina HiSeq 2500. Quantitative 5'-RACE with molecular barcodes was the method used to prepare the TCR beta libraries. From the authors' description of their analysis: A new computational method based on a probabilistic model of VDJ rearrangement was used to identify disease-linked TCR variants. TCRdb took the public reads, trimmed them with fastp at Q25, ran MiXCR for clone calling and kept in-frame beta chains. When rows share a CDR3 protein, they turn into one entry using the most common DNA and genes. TCRdb, rather than the study authors, made the V and J calls. For this sample the table gives 100,000 or so distinct CDR3 sequences, of which nearly 25% were detected only once. The ten biggest clones cover about 12% of the sample. For each ankylosing spondylitis patient, the synovial fluid sample was matched to a blood sample from that same patient. The germline V gene sets CDR1 to KGHDR and CDR2 to SFDVKD. Measured from the cysteine to the phenylalanine, the CDR3 is 17 residues long. Just CDR3 DNA is preserved here, 51 bases in frame from base 1. Trimming takes 0 bases off V and 0 bases off J; junction bases not matched to a gene: 4.

This sequence uses TRBV24-1 and TRBJ2-3; 8 bases in the junction line up with TRBD1. Sequenced sample: synovial fluid, either unsorted or a sorted T cell fraction (not recorded which). This receptor was taken from a male donor with ankylosing spondylitis. CDR3 reads: CATSDLQGAASTDTQYF. The sequenced DNA: TGTGCCACCAGTGATTTGCAGGGGGCCGCTAGCACAGATACGCAGTATTTT.